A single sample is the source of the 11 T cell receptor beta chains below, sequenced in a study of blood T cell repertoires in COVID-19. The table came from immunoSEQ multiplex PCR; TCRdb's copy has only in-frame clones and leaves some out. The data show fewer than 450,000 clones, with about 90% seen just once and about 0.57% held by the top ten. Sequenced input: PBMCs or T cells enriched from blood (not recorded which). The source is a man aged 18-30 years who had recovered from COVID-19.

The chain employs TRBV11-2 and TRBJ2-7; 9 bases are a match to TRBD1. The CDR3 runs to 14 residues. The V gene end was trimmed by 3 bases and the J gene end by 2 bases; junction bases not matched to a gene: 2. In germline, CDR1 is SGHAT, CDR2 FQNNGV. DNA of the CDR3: TGTGCCAGCAGCTTCGGACAGGGGACCTACGAGCAGTACTTC. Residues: CASSFGQGTYEQYF.

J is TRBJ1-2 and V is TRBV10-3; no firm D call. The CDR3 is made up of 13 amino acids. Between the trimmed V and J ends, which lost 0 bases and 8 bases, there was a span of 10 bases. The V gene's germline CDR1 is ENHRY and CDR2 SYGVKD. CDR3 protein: CAISESRNQGYTF. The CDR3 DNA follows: TGTGCCATCAGTGAGTCGCGAAACCAAGGCTACACCTTC.

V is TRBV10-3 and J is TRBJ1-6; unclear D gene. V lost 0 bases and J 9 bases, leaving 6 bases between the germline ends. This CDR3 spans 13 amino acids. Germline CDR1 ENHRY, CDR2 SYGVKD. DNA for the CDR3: TGTGCCATCAGTGAGTCGGAGGGTTCACCCCTCCACTTT. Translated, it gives CAISESEGSPLHF.

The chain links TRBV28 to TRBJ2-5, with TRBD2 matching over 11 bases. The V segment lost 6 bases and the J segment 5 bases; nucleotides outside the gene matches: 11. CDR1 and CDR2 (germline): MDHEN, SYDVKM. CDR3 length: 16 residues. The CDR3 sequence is CASSGLAGGPWETQYF. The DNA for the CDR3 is TGTGCCAGCAGCGGATTAGCGGGAGGGCCGTGGGAGACCCAGTACTTC.

The DNA of the CDR3 is TGCGCCAGCAGTCAGACAGGGCCCCCCAATCAGCCCCAGCATTTT. Translated, it gives CASSQTGPPNQPQHF. The V call is TRBV23-1, the J call TRBJ1-5; 7 nucleotides align to TRBD1. TRBV23-1 is given ORF status, its function remaining uncertain. V shed 3 bases and J 3 bases; nucleotides not matched to a gene: 5. The CDR3 loop spans 15 amino acids.

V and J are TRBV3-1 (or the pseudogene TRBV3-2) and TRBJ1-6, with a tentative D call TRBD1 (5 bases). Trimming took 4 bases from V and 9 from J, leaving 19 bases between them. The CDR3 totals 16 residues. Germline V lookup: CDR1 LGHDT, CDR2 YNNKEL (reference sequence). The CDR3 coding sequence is TGTGCCAGCAGCCCGCGATCGGGAGGGGTGGGTTCACCCCTCCACTTT. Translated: CASSPRSGGVGSPLHF.

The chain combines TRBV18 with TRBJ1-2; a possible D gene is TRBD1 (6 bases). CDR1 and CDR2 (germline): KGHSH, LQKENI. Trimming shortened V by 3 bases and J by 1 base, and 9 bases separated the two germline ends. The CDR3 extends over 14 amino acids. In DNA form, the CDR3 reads TGTGCCAGCTCACCGGGGACACTTAACTATGGCTACACCTTC. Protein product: CASSPGTLNYGYTF.

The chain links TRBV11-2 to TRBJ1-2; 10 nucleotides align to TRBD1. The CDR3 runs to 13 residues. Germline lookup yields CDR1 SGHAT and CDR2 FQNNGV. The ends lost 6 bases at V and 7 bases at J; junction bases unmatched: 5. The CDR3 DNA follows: TGTGCCAGCAGTCCCGGGACAGGGGTTGGCTACACCTTC. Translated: CASSPGTGVGYTF. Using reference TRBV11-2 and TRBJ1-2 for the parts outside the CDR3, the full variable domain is EAGVAQSPRYKIIEKRQSVAFWCNPISGHATLYWYQQILGQGPKLLIQFQNNGVVDDSQLPKDRFSAERLKGVDSTLKIQPAKLEDSAVYLCASSPGTGVGYTFGSGTRLTVV.

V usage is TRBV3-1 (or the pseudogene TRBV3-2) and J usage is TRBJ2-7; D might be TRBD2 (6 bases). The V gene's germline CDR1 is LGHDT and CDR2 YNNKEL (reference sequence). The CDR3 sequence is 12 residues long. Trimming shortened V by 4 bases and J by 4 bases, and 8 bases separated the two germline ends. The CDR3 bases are TGTGCCAGCAGCCCTGGGGGGTACGAGCAGTACTTC. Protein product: CASSPGGYEQYF.

The CDR3 coding sequence is TGTGCCAGCAGCTTCGGGGTCGGGTCCGGAAACACCATATATTTT. This encodes CASSFGVGSGNTIYF. The gene calls are TRBV5-4 and TRBJ1-3; D unresolved. CDR1 SGHNT and CDR2 YYREEE come from the germline V gene (reference sequence). The CDR3 contains 15 residues. V lost 2 bases, J lost 4 bases, and 13 bases lay in between.

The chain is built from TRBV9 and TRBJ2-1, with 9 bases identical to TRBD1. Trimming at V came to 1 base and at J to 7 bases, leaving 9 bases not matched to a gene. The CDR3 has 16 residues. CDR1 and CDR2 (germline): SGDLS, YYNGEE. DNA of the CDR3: TGTGCCAGCAGCGTAAGCGGGACAGGGATAGGGAATGAGCAGTTCTTC. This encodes CASSVSGTGIGNEQFF.